The 5 T cell receptor beta chains listed next were all sequenced from one sample in a study of blood T cell repertoires in COVID-19. Libraries were prepared by immunoSEQ multiplex PCR; TCRdb keeps only in-frame clonotypes and omits some of them. The sample includes more than 60,000 clones, 88% of them seen just once. Sequencing was carried out using peripheral blood. Receptor source: a woman aged 60 to 75 with COVID-19, enrolled during active disease.

CDR3 sequence: CASSSQGNQETQYF. In nucleotides, the CDR3 is TGTGCCAGCAGCTCACAGGGGAACCAAGAGACCCAGTACTTC. The V and J genes are TRBV7-2 and TRBJ2-5; 7 nucleotides agree with TRBD1. Germline CDR1 reads SGHTA; CDR2 reads FQGNSA. CDR3 length: 14 amino acids. The V segment lost 4 bases and the J segment 0 bases; nucleotides outside the gene matches: 2.

V usage is TRBV2 and J usage is TRBJ2-3; a weak D match, TRBD2 (5 bases). In germline, CDR1 is SNHLY, CDR2 FYNNEI. V lost 6 bases to trimming and J lost 0 bases, with 7 bases between them. This CDR3 comprises 13 residues. CDR3: CASSSGSTDTQYF. The CDR3 bases are TGTGCCAGCAGCAGCGGTAGCACAGATACGCAGTATTTT.

The chain couples TRBV7-2 to TRBJ1-5; D is ambiguous. CDR3 length: 14 amino acids. Germline lookup yields CDR1 SGHTA and CDR2 FQGNSA. V lost 1 base and J 9 bases, leaving 13 bases between the germline ends. CDR3: CASSLDAGAGPQHF. In DNA form, the CDR3 reads TGTGCCAGCAGCTTAGATGCAGGTGCCGGGCCCCAGCATTTT.

The rearrangement links TRBV7-2 to TRBJ2-2; maybe TRBD1 (6 bases). The V and J ends lost 5 bases and 4 bases respectively, with 14 bases between them. Germline values: CDR1 SGHTA, CDR2 FQGNSA. The CDR3 totals 15 residues. This CDR3 is CASSRIRGSTGELFF. The CDR3 bases are TGTGCCAGCAGCCGGATTAGGGGGTCCACCGGGGAGCTGTTTTTT.

This clone was counted a few times. The same CDR3 is also encoded by other DNA sequences in this sample. The rearrangement links TRBV27 to TRBJ1-5; tentatively, D is TRBD1 (6 bases). The CDR3 contains 17 residues. Germline lookup yields CDR1 MNHEY and CDR2 SMNVEV (reference sequence). V lost 6 bases, J lost 2 bases, and 20 bases lay in between. In DNA form, the CDR3 reads TGTGCCAGCAGCGATTCCGGGACAAGGAAAGGCAATCAGCCCCAGCATTTT. Encoded protein: CASSDSGTRKGNQPQHF.